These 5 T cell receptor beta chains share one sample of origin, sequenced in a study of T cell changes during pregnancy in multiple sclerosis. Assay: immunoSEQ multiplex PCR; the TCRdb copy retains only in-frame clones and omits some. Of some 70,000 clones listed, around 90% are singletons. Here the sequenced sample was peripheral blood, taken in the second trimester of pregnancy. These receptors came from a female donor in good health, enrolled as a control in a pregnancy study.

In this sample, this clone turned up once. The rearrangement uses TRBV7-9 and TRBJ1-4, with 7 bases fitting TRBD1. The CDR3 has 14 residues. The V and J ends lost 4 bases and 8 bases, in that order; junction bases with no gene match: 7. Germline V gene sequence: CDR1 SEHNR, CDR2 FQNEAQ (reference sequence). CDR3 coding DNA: TGTGCCAGCAGCTCACAGGGGAGGTTCGAAAAACTGTTTTTT. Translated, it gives CASSSQGRFEKLFF. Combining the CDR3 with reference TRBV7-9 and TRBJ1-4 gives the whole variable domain DTGVSQNPRHKITKRGQNVTFRCDPISEHNRLYWYRQTLGQGPEFLTYFQNEAQLEKSRLLSDRFSAERPKGSFSTLEIQRTEQGDSAMYLCASSSQGRFEKLFFGSGTQLSVL.

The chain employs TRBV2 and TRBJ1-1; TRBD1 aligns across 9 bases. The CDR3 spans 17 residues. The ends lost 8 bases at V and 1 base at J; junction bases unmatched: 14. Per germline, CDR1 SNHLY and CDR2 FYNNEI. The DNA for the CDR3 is TGTGCCAGCCCTCCTCCTGGGACAGGGCTTCAGAACACTGAAGCTTTCTTT. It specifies CASPPPGTGLQNTEAFF.

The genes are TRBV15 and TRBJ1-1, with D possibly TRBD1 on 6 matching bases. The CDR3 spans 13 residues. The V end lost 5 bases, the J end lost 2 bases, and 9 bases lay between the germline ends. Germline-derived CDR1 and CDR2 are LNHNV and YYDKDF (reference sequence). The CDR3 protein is CATSGDTNTEAFF. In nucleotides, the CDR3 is TGTGCCACCAGCGGGGACACTAACACTGAAGCTTTCTTT.

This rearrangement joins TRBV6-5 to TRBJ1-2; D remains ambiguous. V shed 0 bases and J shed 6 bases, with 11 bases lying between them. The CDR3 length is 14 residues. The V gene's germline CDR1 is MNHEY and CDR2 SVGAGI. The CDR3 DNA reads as TGTGCCAGCAGTTACTCGAGACAAACGGATGGCTACACCTTC. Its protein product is CASSYSRQTDGYTF.

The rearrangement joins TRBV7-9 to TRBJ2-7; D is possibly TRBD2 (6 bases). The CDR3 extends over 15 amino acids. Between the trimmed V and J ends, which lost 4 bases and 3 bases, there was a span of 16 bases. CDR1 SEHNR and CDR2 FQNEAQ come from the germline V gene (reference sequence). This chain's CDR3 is CASSSPTRSIYEQYF. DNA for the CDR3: TGTGCCAGCAGCTCCCCGACTAGGAGTATCTACGAGCAGTACTTC.